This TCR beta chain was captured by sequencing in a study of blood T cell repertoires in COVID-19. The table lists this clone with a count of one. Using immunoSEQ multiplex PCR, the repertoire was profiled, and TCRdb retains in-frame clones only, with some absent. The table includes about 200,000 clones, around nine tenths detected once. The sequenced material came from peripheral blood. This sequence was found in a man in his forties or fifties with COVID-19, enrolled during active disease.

The CDR3 nucleotides read TGTGCCAGTAGTATAGATCAGACAGGGGGCTTCGGCTACACCTTC. Protein: CASSIDQTGGFGYTF. The chain couples TRBV19 to TRBJ1-2; 10 nucleotides align to TRBD1. The length of the CDR3 is 15 residues. Germline lookup yields CDR1 LNHDA and CDR2 SQIVND (reference sequence). V dropped 0 bases and J dropped 8; count of bases not matched to a gene: 6. Supplemented by reference TRBV19 and TRBJ1-2, the full variable domain reads DGGITQSPKYLFRKEGQNVTLSCEQNLNHDAMYWYRQDPGQGLRLIYYSQIVNDFQKGDIAEGYSVSREKKESFPLTVTSAQKNPTAFYLCASSIDQTGGFGYTFGSGTRLTVV.